One and the same sample provided the 15 T cell receptor beta chains below, sequenced in a study of T-cell reconstitution after alpha-beta-depleted transplantation in children. The authors prepared the TCRbeta library with unique molecular identifiers. MiXCR, run by TCRdb on the PCR reads, gives a single entry per CDR3 protein. In the table there are 600,000 to 700,000 distinct CDR3 sequences, approximately 17% of which are singletons. The sequencing used PBMCs from the stem cell graft donor, collected from the stem cell graft. The origin of the receptors is a human donor who donated a stem cell graft to a child with acute myeloid leukemia.

This clonotype was seen only a few times. The chain is built from TRBV10-3 and TRBJ2-2; no definite D call. Germline V gene lookup returns CDR1 ENHRY and CDR2 SYGVKD. This CDR3 has 14 amino acids. V shed 1 base and J shed 2 bases, with 5 bases lying between them. The CDR3 region is CAISEYPNTGELFF. Written as DNA, the CDR3 is TGTGCCATCAGTGAGTACCCTAACACCGGGGAGCTGTTTTTT.

J is TRBJ2-5 and V is TRBV9, with D maybe TRBD2 (7 bases). Germline CDR1 SGDLS, CDR2 YYNGEE. The CDR3 consists of 15 residues. V was cut by 2 bases and J by 4 bases, with 15 bases left in between. The DNA for the CDR3 is TGTGCCAGCAGCGTGGGAGGGGGGATGGGAGAGACCCAGTACTTC. Translating it yields CASSVGGGMGETQYF. Supplemented by reference TRBV9 and TRBJ2-5, the full variable domain reads DSGVTQTPKHLITATGQRVTLRCSPRSGDLSVYWYQQSLDQGLQFLIQYYNGEERAKGNILERFSAQQFPDLHSELNLSSLELGDSALYFCASSVGGGMGETQYFGPGTRLLVL.

This sequence joins TRBV7-2 and TRBJ1-2, with D unclear. The CDR3 is 15 amino acids. Trimming removed 5 bases at V and 8 bases at J, with 21 bases between. From germline, CDR1 is SGHTA and CDR2 FQGNSA. CDR3 loop: CASSAGTQLLIGYTF. The CDR3 DNA reads as TGTGCCAGCAGCGCCGGAACCCAGCTTCTGATAGGCTACACCTTC. The variable domain in full, completed from reference TRBV7-2 and TRBJ1-2, reads GAGVSQSPSNKVTEKGKDVELRCDPISGHTALYWYRQSLGQGLEFLIYFQGNSAPDKSGLPSDRFSAERTGGSVSTLTIQRTQQEDSAVYLCASSAGTQLLIGYTFGSGTRLTVV.

The sample holds a few counts of this clonotype. The chain carries TRBV10-1 and TRBJ2-5; 10 nucleotides line up with TRBD2. Looked up from germline, CDR1 is WNHNN and CDR2 is SYGVQD (reference sequence). V shed 3 bases, J shed 4 bases, and the junction held 11 bases outside the gene matches. CDR3 length: 17 residues. The CDR3 DNA follows: TGCGCCAGCAGTGATGTGGTAGCGGGGGGAGTAGGAGAGACCCAGTACTTC. This gives the protein CASSDVVAGGVGETQYF.

The genes are TRBV5-5 and TRBJ2-7, with D unclear. The CDR3 runs 13 residues. V lost 4 bases and J lost 6, with 14 bases in between. Germline V gene data show CDR1 as SGHKS and CDR2 as YYEKEE (reference sequence). In DNA, the CDR3 is TGTGCCAGCAGCGCCGGACCTCCGTTCGAGCAGTACGTC. The encoded protein is CASSAGPPFEQYV.

Comment on this clonotype: At one end the junction does not follow the germline gene, possibly because of a read error. V and J are TRBV20-1 and TRBJ1-5; 10 nucleotides align to TRBD1. There are 17 residues in the CDR3. The germline CDR1 and CDR2 sequences are DFQATT and SNEGSKA (reference sequence). CDR3 bases: TGCTGTGCTAGAGACTCCGTAAGGACAGGGGGAGATCAGCCCCAGCATTTT. It is translated as CCARDSVRTGGDQPQHF.

V and J are TRBV12-5 and TRBJ2-2, with D possibly matching TRBD2 (5 bases). V gave up 2 bases and J gave up 3 bases, with 16 bases separating them. Germline CDR1 reads LGHNT; CDR2 reads FRNRAP. The CDR3 length is 17 residues. CDR3 sequence (DNA): TGTGCTAGTGGTTTGTCGGTCGGGAAATGGGACACCGGGGAGCTGTTTTTT. Translating it yields CASGLSVGKWDTGELFF.

This clonotype was seen a handful of times. As DNA, the CDR3 is TGTGCCAGCAGTGGTCGACAGGGAGTCACTGAAGCTTTCTTT. Its translation: CASSGRQGVTEAFF. The chain carries TRBV6-1 and TRBJ1-1; 7 bases map to TRBD1. The germline V gene encodes CDR1 MNHNS and CDR2 SASEGT. This CDR3 is 14 amino acids long. The V gene end was trimmed by 4 bases and the J gene end by 4 bases; junction bases not matched to a gene: 6.

This clonotype showed up many times. The genes are TRBV25-1 and TRBJ2-5, with D unclear. With 0 bases removed from V and 4 bases from J, the gap between germline ends came to 6 bases. Germline CDR1 and CDR2: MGHDK and SYGVNS. CDR3 size: 13 residues. The CDR3 region has the DNA TGTGCCAGCAGTGAATATCAGAGAGAGACCCAGTACTTC. Amino acid sequence: CASSEYQRETQYF. Full variable domain (outside the CDR3, taken from reference TRBV25-1 and TRBJ2-5): EADIYQTPRYLVIGTGKKITLECSQTMGHDKMYWYQQDPGMELHLIHYSYGVNSTEKGDLSSESTVSRIRTEHFPLTLESARPSHTSQYLCASSEYQRETQYFGPGTRLLVL.

This clonotype was detected only a few times. The chain recombines TRBV20-1 with TRBJ2-2, with TRBD1 as a possible D gene (6 bases). Trimming cost V 2 bases and J 3 bases, with 10 bases left between them. The CDR3 length is 14 residues. The germline CDR1 and CDR2 sequences are DFQATT and SNEGSKA (reference sequence). In nucleotides, the CDR3 is TGCAGTGCTAGAACAGGGCGATACACCGGGGAGCTGTTTTTT. It is translated as CSARTGRYTGELFF.

This clonotype came up many times. The V gene is TRBV7-2, the J gene TRBJ1-2, with 9 bases fitting TRBD1. Trimming took 5 bases from V and 4 from J; bases not matched to a gene: 5. The germline V gene encodes CDR1 SGHTA and CDR2 FQGNSA. This CDR3 spans 14 amino acids. The CDR3 spells CASSPVTGGYGYTF. The CDR3 bases are TGTGCCAGCAGCCCGGTGACAGGGGGCTATGGCTACACCTTC.

This clonotype was observed at least ten times. This chain links TRBV29-1 with TRBJ2-3, with a tentative D call TRBD1 (5 bases). Trimming stripped 5 bases from V and 2 bases from J, with 11 bases between. Germline loops: CDR1 SQVTM, CDR2 ANQGSEA. The CDR3 is made up of 13 amino acids. This CDR3 is CSVPRVPTDTQYF. The DNA of the CDR3 is TGCAGCGTTCCCAGGGTCCCCACAGATACGCAGTATTTT.

This chain joins TRBV14 and TRBJ1-3; the D is unclear. The CDR3 is made up of 18 amino acids. The V gene lost 4 bases and the J gene lost 0 bases, with 19 bases spanning the gap. CDR1 and CDR2 from the germline V gene are SGHDN and FVKESK. CDR3 amino acids: CASSPGLGSGPSGNTIYF. The CDR3 bases are TGTGCCAGCAGCCCGGGCCTCGGATCTGGGCCCTCTGGAAACACCATATATTTT.

This chain uses TRBV7-3 with TRBJ2-1, with 8 nucleotides matching TRBD2. Per germline, CDR1 SGHTA and CDR2 FQGTGA. There are 18 residues in the CDR3. V trimming: 1 base; J trimming: 5 bases; junction bases outside the gene matches: 13. CDR3 residues: CASSLRGAAGGLDNEQFF. In nucleotides, the CDR3 is TGTGCCAGCAGCTTAAGGGGGGCGGCGGGGGGCTTAGACAATGAGCAGTTCTTC. The full variable domain, completed using reference TRBV7-3 and TRBJ2-1, is GAGVSQTPSNKVTEKGKYVELRCDPISGHTALYWYRQSLGQGPEFLIYFQGTGAADDSGLPNDRFFAVRPEGSVSTLKIQRTERGDSAVYLCASSLRGAAGGLDNEQFFGPGTRLTVL.

This clonotype was counted at least ten times. The rearrangement links TRBV20-1 to TRBJ2-7, with 8 bases identical to TRBD1. CDR1 and CDR2 from the germline V gene are DFQATT and SNEGSKA (reference sequence). The length of the CDR3 is 14 residues. Trimming removed 3 bases from V and 7 bases from J; junction bases left unmatched: 11. CDR3 loop: CSASEPGQAVEQYF. The CDR3 DNA is TGCAGTGCTAGCGAACCGGGACAGGCGGTTGAGCAGTACTTC.